This passage covers 30 T cell receptor beta chains from one sample sequenced in a study of regulatory T cells in long-lasting Graves disease. With iRepertoire HTBI primers and Arm-PCR of CDR3 regions, TCR beta libraries were built. TCRdb called the multiplex PCR reads again in MiXCR, with one record for every CDR3 protein. The profile covers about 210,000 distinct CDR3 sequences, with roughly 19% appearing a single time and about 11% taken by the ten largest. Time point of the sample: newly diagnosed GD, antithyroid drugs for less than 3 months. Isolated PBMC RNA provided the starting material for the TCR library. A further study also used this sample, focusing on T cells in Graves' hyperthyroidism and ophthalmopathy.

The source material was peripheral blood mononuclear cells (PBMCs), sampled at new diagnosis, from a patient treated with antithyroid drugs. Receptor source: a woman in her thirties with Graves disease.

A word on this clonotype: Only one base separates this from a far larger clonotype, so it likely reflects a read error. The rearrangement joins TRBV30 to TRBJ1-1; D gene unclear. The J call may not be correct, given that the DNA end is closer to TRBJ2-4. Per germline, CDR1 GTSNPN and CDR2 SVGIG (reference sequence). This CDR3 has 14 amino acids. CDR3: CACKTALGSYDQYF. CDR3 DNA: TGTGCCTGTAAAACAGCCTTGGGTTCCTACGATCAGTACTTC.

This chain connects TRBV2 to TRBJ2-1, with 10 bases fitting TRBD2. Germline-derived CDR1 and CDR2 are SNHLY and FYNNEI. Losses at the gene ends were 8 bases for V and 6 bases for J; bases not matched to a gene: 7. The length of the CDR3 is 14 residues. The CDR3 is CASFKRGGVNEQFF. CDR3 in DNA: TGTGCCAGCTTCAAGCGGGGGGGCGTCAATGAGCAGTTCTTC.

Concerning this clonotype itself: One end of the junction varies from germline; a read error may be responsible. The CDR3 sequence: CASSPSSLPEGQFF. CDR3 bases: TGCGCCAGCAGCCCTTCCTCACTGCCTGAGGGGCAGTTCTTC. The chain is built from TRBV13 and TRBJ2-1; a weak D match, TRBD2 (5 bases). The germline CDR1 and CDR2 sequences are PRHDT and FYEKMQ (reference sequence). The CDR3 is made up of 14 amino acids.

In this sample, this clonotype turned up many times. DNA for the CDR3: TGCGCCAGCAGGAGGTTGGGGTTTGCAACTAATGAAAAACTGTTTTTT. It yields the protein CASRRLGFATNEKLFF. This chain connects TRBV5-1 to TRBJ1-4, with no clear D. CDR3 length: 16 amino acids. V lost 5 bases, J lost 0 bases, and 14 bases lay in between. CDR1 and CDR2 (germline): SGHRS, YFSETQ.

V is TRBV12-5 and J is TRBJ1-1, with a weak D call TRBD1 (5 bases). There are 13 residues in the CDR3. V was shortened by 7 bases and J by 6 bases, with 15 bases between the two germline ends. Germline V gene lookup returns CDR1 LGHNT and CDR2 FRNRAP. For the CDR3, the DNA is TGTGCTAGTGTTCTCTCAGGGAATTCTGAAGCTTTCTTT. Residues: CASVLSGNSEAFF.

The chain recombines TRBV2 with TRBJ2-7; 7 bases are shared with TRBD1. The CDR3 is 13 residues long. Germline trimming cut 9 bases from V and 0 bases from J; bases unmatched to any gene: 5. Per germline, CDR1 SNHLY and CDR2 FYNNEI. In DNA, the CDR3 is TGTGCCAGGGGGACAGCCAGCTCCTACGAGCAGTACTTC. Its translation is CARGTASSYEQYF.

This clonotype was seen many times. The chain couples TRBV3-1 to TRBJ2-3, with D possibly matching TRBD2 (5 bases). The CDR3 runs 14 residues. Trimming stripped 4 bases from V and 9 bases from J, with 17 bases between. The germline gives CDR1 LGHDT, CDR2 YNNKEL (reference sequence). This chain's CDR3 is CASSPRDSAPTQYF. CDR3 sequence (DNA): TGTGCCAGCAGCCCCCGGGATTCTGCACCGACGCAGTATTTT.

In regard to this clonotype: A much larger clone lies one base from this, so it may be a read error. This rearrangement joins TRBV10-3 to TRBJ1-1; a possible D gene is TRBD1 (5 bases). This CDR3 is built from 16 residues. Germline loops: CDR1 ENHRY, CDR2 SYGVKD. CDR3 region: CTISEIAPGTYTEAFF. In nucleotides, the CDR3 is TGTACCATCAGTGAGATCGCTCCCGGGACTTACACTGAAGCTTTCTTT.

This clonotype was found many times. The chain joins TRBV29-1 to TRBJ1-2, with 12 bases matching TRBD1. The CDR3 sequence is 14 residues long. The V and J ends lost 7 bases and 8 bases, in that order; junction bases with no gene match: 11. Germline V gene sequence: CDR1 SQVTM, CDR2 ANQGSEA. The CDR3 is CSAGTGGASGGYTF. DNA of the CDR3: TGCAGCGCCGGGACAGGGGGCGCAAGCGGAGGCTACACCTTC.

This clonotype was recorded many times. The V gene is TRBV2, the J gene TRBJ1-5; the D is unclear. V lost 8 bases, J lost 11 bases, and 16 bases lay in between. Germline V lookup: CDR1 SNHLY, CDR2 FYNNEI. The CDR3 has 12 amino acids. Here the CDR3 reads CASGPGKEAQHF. Written as DNA, the CDR3 is TGTGCCAGCGGGCCGGGCAAAGAAGCCCAGCATTTT.

This clonotype has a count of ten or more. The rearrangement joins TRBV5-8 to TRBJ2-2; the D is unclear. Trimming stripped 1 base from V and 5 bases from J, with 6 bases between. Germline assignment: CDR1 SGHTS and CDR2 YDEGEE. This CDR3 comprises 13 residues. The CDR3 here is CASSLTRTGELFF. The CDR3 DNA reads TGTGCCAGCAGCTTGACACGGACCGGGGAGCTGTTTTTT.

This chain links TRBV2 with TRBJ2-7; possibly TRBD2 for D (6 bases). Trimming removed 10 bases from V and 4 bases from J, with 17 bases in between. The CDR3 contains 13 residues. Germline V gene data show CDR1 as SNHLY and CDR2 as FYNNEI. The CDR3 DNA follows: TGTGCCATTGGGTCGCCCGGAGGGTACGAGCAGTACTTC. It is translated as CAIGSPGGYEQYF.

This clonotype was seen many times. The chain recombines TRBV28 with TRBJ2-3; a possible D gene is TRBD1 (6 bases). Germline CDR1 is MDHEN and CDR2 is SYDVKM. Trimming pared 4 bases from V and 0 bases from J, leaving 23 bases between. This CDR3 has 19 amino acids. CDR3 sequence (DNA): TGTGCCAGCAGTTCGCGTTGGACCAGGGGAACAACCAGCACAGATACGCAGTATTTT. Protein product: CASSSRWTRGTTSTDTQYF.

The sample holds many counts of this clonotype. The V call is TRBV28, the J call TRBJ1-2, with D tentatively TRBD1 (5 bases). The CDR3 contains 12 residues. The germline V gene encodes CDR1 MDHEN and CDR2 SYDVKM. Trimming stripped 6 bases from V and 4 bases from J, with 9 bases between. The CDR3 DNA follows: TGTGCCAGCAGCTTTGGGGCCTATGGCTACACCTTC. It yields the protein CASSFGAYGYTF.

This clonotype was seen a single time. Just one base apart from a much larger clone, this may be a read error. The V call is TRBV6-2 or TRBV6-3, the J call TRBJ2-3, with D maybe TRBD2 (6 bases). V was pared by 6 bases and J by 5 bases, with 15 bases between. Germline V gene sequence: CDR1 MNHEY, CDR2 SVGEGT. The CDR3 extends over 14 amino acids. The CDR3 loop reads CASSCGGALDTQYF. CDR3 sequence (DNA): TGTGCCAGCAGCTGCGGAGGGGCGTTAGATACGCAGTATTTT.

Worth noting for this clonotype: This may arise from a read error, as a much more abundant clone is one base away. No conserved phenylalanine or tryptophan ends this CDR3, so it is likely a read error. The chain links TRBV30 to TRBJ2-3, with unresolved D. The V end lost 5 bases, the J end lost 2 bases, and 11 bases lay between the germline ends. CDR1 is GTSNPN and CDR2 is SVGIG in the germline V gene (reference sequence). The CDR3 contains 13 residues. The CDR3 loop reads CAWQPPTTDTQYL. The CDR3, as DNA: TGTGCCTGGCAGCCCCCGACCACAGATACGCAGTATTTA.

This clonotype has a count of ten or more. The rearrangement uses TRBV28 and TRBJ1-1; 11 nucleotides line up with TRBD1. V gave up 4 bases and J gave up 5 bases; unmatched junction bases: 6. Germline assignment: CDR1 MDHEN and CDR2 SYDVKM. There are 15 residues in the CDR3. The CDR3: CASSSPGQGVTEAFF. CDR3 nucleotides: TGTGCCAGCAGTTCCCCGGGACAGGGGGTGACTGAAGCTTTCTTT. The whole variable domain, remainder taken from reference TRBV28 and TRBJ1-1, is DVKVTQSSRYLVKRTGEKVFLECVQDMDHENMFWYRQDPGLGLRLIYFSYDVKMKEKGDIPEGYSVSREKKERFSLILESASTNQTSMYLCASSSPGQGVTEAFFGQGTRLTVV.

V gene TRBV11-2 combines with J gene TRBJ1-1; no clear D. V dropped 5 bases and J dropped 0 bases, with 25 bases sitting between them. This CDR3 is built from 19 residues. The germline V gene has CDR1 SGHAT and CDR2 FQNNGV. CDR3 residues: CASSPTGISAEHMNTEAFF. CDR3 in DNA: TGTGCCAGCAGCCCGACTGGTATTTCCGCCGAACACATGAACACTGAAGCTTTCTTT.

This clonotype showed up many times. The CDR3 region is CASSIGTAWHGYTF. For the CDR3, the DNA is TGTGCCAGTAGTATTGGGACGGCTTGGCATGGCTACACCTTC. The rearrangement uses TRBV19 and TRBJ1-2, with a possible D match to TRBD1 (5 bases). Germline CDR1 and CDR2: LNHDA and SQIVND (reference sequence). V was shortened by 3 bases and J by 6 bases, with 14 bases between the two germline ends. The CDR3 is made up of 14 amino acids.

Only a few counts were recorded for this clonotype. This may be a read error: a much more frequent sequence differs by one nucleotide. The DNA of the CDR3 is TGTGCCAGCACACCCAGCAAGGGACTGATAAATCAGCCCCAGCATTTT. Translated: CASTPSKGLINQPQHF. The chain uses TRBV18 and TRBJ1-5, with D perhaps TRBD1 (5 bases). CDR3 length: 16 residues. Germline assignment: CDR1 KGHSH and CDR2 LQKENI.

The CDR3 DNA sequence: TGTGCCAGCAGGAAAGACTCGGGACAGGGTCTGTTCTTC. The encoded protein is CASRKDSGQGLFF. The gene calls are TRBV2 and TRBJ2-1; 9 nucleotides agree with TRBD1. Germline lookup yields CDR1 SNHLY and CDR2 FYNNEI. V gave up 6 bases and J gave up 15 bases; unmatched junction bases: 12. This CDR3 is built from 13 residues.

This clonotype has a count of ten or more. The chain employs TRBV28 and TRBJ1-5, with D possibly being TRBD1 (6 bases). V lost 3 bases, J lost 0 bases, and 24 bases lay in between. From germline, CDR1 is MDHEN and CDR2 SYDVKM. The CDR3 covers 20 residues. This CDR3 is CASSFLGTSNTGYSNQPQHF. In DNA form, the CDR3 reads TGTGCCAGCAGTTTCCTCGGGACATCCAATACGGGTTATAGCAATCAGCCCCAGCATTTT.

In this sample, this clonotype turned up a few times. The chain has TRBV29-1 and TRBJ2-7, with a weak D call TRBD2 (6 bases). The length of the CDR3 is 15 residues. With 3 bases removed from V and 4 bases from J, the gap between germline ends came to 19 bases. CDR1 and CDR2 (germline): SQVTM, ANQGSEA. The CDR3 region has the DNA TGCAGCGTTGAGTCCCGAGTGGGGGGAAAGTACGAGCAGTACTTC. It is translated as CSVESRVGGKYEQYF.

This clonotype was picked up a small number of times. This chain uses TRBV7-6 with TRBJ1-4; D unresolved. The germline V gene has CDR1 SGHVS and CDR2 FNYEAQ. This CDR3 is built from 15 residues. V lost 3 bases and J 7 bases, leaving 15 bases between the germline ends. CDR3 sequence: CASSFGVAGGEKLFF. The CDR3 region has the DNA TGTGCCAGCAGCTTTGGAGTAGCAGGAGGTGAAAAACTGTTTTTT.

To note about this clonotype: A read error may account for a junction end that differs from germline. The genes are TRBV2 and TRBJ2-5; weak D call: TRBD2 (6 bases). The V gene's germline CDR1 is SNHLY and CDR2 FYNNEI. This CDR3 has 17 residues. For the CDR3, the DNA is TGTGCCAGCGGACAAGGACTAAGAGATGTTTGGCAAGAGACCCAGCACTTC. This encodes CASGQGLRDVWQETQHF.

This clonotype was recorded at least ten times. V is TRBV15 and J is TRBJ1-2, with D perhaps matching TRBD1 (6 bases). V dropped 0 bases and J dropped 4 bases, with 9 bases sitting between them. The CDR3 covers 14 residues. Germline values: CDR1 LNHNV, CDR2 YYDKDF (reference sequence). The CDR3 DNA sequence: TGTGCCACCAGCAGAGATCGGACAGCCTATGGCTACACCTTC. It yields the protein CATSRDRTAYGYTF.

This clonotype showed up just a few times. This chain links TRBV19 with TRBJ1-6, with TRBD1 matching over 10 bases. This CDR3 contains 18 residues. The ends lost 4 bases at V and 0 bases at J; junction bases unmatched: 6. Germline V gene sequence: CDR1 LNHDA, CDR2 SQIVND (reference sequence). CDR3 coding DNA: TGTGCCAGTAGTACCCGGACAGGGGGGAGCTCCTATAATTCACCCCTCCACTTT. It specifies CASSTRTGGSSYNSPLHF.

V gene TRBV30 combines with J gene TRBJ1-4, with 9 bases that match TRBD1. CDR1 and CDR2 from the germline V gene are GTSNPN and SVGIG (reference sequence). Losses at the gene ends were 3 bases for V and 5 bases for J; bases not matched to a gene: 4. This CDR3 contains 14 residues. As DNA, the CDR3 is TGTGCCTGGAGAATACAGGGGGCGAATGAAAAACTGTTTTTT. It encodes CAWRIQGANEKLFF.

Remarks on this clonotype: The germline gene is not matched at one end of the junction; a read error may be the cause. The chain has TRBV6-1 and TRBJ2-7; D is unclear. Germline CDR1 MNHNS, CDR2 SASEGT. This CDR3 has 12 amino acids. CDR3 in DNA: TGTGCCATCAGTGCACAGAGCTACGAGCAGTACTTC. This encodes CAISAQSYEQYF.

In this sample, this clonotype turned up many times. The gene calls are TRBV20-1 and TRBJ2-7; D is unresolved. CDR1 DFQATT and CDR2 SNEGSKA come from the germline V gene (reference sequence). The CDR3 consists of 15 residues. V was clipped by 6 bases and J by 2 bases, with 20 bases between them. Here the CDR3 DNA reads TGCAGTGCCCACCCCGACCTTAATCGCCCCTACGAGCAGTACTTC. Translated: CSAHPDLNRPYEQYF.